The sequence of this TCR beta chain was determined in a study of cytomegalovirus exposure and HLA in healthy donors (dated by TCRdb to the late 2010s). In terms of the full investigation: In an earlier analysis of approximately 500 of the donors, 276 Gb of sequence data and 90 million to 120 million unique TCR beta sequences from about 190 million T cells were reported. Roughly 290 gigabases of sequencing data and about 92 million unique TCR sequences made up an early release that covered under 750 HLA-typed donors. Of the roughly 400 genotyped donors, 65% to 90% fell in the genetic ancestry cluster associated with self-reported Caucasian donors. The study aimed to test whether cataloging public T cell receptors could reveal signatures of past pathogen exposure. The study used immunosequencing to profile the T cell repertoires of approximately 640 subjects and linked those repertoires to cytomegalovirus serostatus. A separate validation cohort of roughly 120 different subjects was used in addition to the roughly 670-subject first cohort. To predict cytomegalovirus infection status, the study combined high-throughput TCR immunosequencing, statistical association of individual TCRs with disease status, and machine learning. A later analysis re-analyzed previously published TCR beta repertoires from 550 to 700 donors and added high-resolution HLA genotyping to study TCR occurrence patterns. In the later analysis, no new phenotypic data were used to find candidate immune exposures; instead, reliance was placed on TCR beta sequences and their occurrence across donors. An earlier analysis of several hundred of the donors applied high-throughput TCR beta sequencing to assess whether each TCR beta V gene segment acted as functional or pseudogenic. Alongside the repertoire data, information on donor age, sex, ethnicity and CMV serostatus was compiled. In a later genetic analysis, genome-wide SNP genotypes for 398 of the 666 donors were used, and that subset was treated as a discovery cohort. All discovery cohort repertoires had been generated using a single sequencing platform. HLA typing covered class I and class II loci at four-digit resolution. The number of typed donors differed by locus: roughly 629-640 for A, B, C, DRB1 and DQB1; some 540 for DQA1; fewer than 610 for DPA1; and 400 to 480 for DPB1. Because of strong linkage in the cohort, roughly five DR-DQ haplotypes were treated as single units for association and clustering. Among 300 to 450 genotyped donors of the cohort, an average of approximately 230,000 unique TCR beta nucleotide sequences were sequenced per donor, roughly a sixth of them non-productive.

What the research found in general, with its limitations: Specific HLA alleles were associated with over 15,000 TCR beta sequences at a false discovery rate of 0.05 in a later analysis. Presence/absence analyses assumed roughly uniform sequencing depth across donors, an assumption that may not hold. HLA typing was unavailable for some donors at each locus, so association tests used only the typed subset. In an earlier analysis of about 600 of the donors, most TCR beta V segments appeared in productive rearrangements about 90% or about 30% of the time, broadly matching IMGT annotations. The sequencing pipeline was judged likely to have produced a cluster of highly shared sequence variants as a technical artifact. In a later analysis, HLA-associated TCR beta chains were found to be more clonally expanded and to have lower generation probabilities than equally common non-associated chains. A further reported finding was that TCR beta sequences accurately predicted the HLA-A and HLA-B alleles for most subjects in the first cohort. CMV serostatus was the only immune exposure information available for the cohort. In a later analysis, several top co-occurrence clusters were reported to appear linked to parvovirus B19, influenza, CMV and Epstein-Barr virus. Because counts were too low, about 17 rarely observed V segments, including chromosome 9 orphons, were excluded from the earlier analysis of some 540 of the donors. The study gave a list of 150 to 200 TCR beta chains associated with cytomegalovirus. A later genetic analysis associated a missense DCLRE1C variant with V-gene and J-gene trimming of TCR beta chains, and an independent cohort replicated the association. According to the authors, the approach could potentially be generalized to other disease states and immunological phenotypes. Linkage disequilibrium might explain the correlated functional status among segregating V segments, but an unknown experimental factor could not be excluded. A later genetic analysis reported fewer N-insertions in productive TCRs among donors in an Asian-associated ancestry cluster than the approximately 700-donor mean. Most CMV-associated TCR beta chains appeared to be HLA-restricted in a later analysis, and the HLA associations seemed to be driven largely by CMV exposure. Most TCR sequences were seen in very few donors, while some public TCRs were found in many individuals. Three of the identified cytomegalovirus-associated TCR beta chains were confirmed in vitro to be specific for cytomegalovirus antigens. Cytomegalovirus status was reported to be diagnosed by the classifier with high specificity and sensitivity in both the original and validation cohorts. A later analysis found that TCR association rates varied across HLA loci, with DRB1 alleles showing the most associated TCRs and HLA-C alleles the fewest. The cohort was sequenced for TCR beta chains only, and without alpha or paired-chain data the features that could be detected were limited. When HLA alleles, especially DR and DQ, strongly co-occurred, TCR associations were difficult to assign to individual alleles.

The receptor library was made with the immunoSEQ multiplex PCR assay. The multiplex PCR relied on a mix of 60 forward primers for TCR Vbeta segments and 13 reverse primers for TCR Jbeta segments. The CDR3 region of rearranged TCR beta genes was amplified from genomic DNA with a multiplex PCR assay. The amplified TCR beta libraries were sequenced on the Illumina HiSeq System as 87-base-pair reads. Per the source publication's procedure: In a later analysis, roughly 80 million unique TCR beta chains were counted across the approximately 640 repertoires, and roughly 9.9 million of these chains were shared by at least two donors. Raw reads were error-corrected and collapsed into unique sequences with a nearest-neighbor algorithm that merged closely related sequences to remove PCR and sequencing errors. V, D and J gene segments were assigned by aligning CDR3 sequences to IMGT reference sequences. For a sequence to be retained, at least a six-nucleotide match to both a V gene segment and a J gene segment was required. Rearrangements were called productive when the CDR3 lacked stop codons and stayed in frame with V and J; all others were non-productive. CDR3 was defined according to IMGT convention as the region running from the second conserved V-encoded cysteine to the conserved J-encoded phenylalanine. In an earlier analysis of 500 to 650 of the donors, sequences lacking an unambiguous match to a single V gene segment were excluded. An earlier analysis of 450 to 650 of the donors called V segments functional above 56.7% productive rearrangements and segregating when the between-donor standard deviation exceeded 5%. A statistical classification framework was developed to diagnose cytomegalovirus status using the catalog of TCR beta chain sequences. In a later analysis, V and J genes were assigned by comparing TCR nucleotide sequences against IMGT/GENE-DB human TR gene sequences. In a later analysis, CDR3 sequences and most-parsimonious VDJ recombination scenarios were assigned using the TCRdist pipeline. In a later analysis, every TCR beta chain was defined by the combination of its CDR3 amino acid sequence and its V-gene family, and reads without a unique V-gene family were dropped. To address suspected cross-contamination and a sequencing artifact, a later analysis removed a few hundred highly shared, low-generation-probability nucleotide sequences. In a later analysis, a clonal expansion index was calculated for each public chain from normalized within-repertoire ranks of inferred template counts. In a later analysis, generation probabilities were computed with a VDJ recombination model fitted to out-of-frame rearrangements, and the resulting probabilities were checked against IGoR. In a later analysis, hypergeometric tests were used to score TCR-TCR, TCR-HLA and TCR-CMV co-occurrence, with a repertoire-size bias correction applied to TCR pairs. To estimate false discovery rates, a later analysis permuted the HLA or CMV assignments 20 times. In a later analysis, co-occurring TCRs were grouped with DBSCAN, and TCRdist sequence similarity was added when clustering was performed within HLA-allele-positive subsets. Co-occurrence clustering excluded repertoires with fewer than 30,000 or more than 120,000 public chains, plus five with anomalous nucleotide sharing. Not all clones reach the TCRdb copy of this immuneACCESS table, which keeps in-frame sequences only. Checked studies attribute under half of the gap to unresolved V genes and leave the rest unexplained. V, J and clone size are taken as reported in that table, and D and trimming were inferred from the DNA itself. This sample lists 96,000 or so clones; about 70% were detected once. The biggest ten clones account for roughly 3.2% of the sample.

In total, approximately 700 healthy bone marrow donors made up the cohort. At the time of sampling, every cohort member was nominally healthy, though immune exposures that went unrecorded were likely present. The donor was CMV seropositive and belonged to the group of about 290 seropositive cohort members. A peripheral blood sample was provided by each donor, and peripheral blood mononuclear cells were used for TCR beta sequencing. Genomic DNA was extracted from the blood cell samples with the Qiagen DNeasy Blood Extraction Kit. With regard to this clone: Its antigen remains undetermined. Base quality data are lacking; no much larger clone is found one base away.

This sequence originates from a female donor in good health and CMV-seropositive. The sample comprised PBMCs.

The CDR3 amino acid sequence is: CASSLDRGHYEQYF. Here is the DNA: TGCGCCAGCAGCTTGGACAGGGGGCACTACGAGCAGTACTTC. The rearranged segments are TRBV5-1 and TRBJ2-7; the junction holds 9 bases that match TRBD1. The germline V gene encodes CDR1 SGHRS and CDR2 YFSETQ. The CDR3 has 14 amino acids, counting the end cysteine and phenylalanine. Only the CDR3 portion is preserved as DNA: 42 bases, with reading frame beginning at the first base. Here V drops 0 bases and J drops 3 bases, and the junction holds 1 base not matched to any gene. Beyond the CDR3, the reference TRBV5-1 and TRBJ2-7 genes provide the residues; the full variable domain reads: KAGVTQTPRYLIKTRGQQVTLSCSPISGHRSVSWYQQTPGQGLQFLFEYFSETQRNKGNFPGRFSGRQFSNSRSEMNVSTLELGDSALYLCASSLDRGHYEQYFGPGTRLTVT.